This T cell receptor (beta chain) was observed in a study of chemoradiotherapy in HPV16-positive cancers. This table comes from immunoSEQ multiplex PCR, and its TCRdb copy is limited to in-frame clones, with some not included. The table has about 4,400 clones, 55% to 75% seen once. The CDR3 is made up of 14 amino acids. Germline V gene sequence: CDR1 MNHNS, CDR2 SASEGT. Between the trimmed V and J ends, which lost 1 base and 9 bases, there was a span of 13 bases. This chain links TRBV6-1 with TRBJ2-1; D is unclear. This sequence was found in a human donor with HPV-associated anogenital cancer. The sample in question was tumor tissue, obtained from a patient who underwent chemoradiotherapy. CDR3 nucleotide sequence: TGTGCCAGCAGTGAAGGTGGGTGGGCTCCTGAGCAGTTCTTC. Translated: CASSEGGWAPEQFF.